A single sample gave rise to the 15 T cell receptor beta chains below, sequenced in a study of T-cell memory formation after mild COVID-19. MiXCR, applied by TCRdb to the 5' RACE reads, yields one record per CDR3 protein. The sample records approximately 200,000 distinct CDR3 sequences, 16% being singletons. Sequenced material: PBMCs or a T cell subset sorted from them (not recorded which). These receptors all come from an adult woman who had mild COVID-19 (a few samples of this study predate the infection). Cell type and time point are not known.

This chain connects TRBV4-3 to TRBJ2-4; D may correspond to TRBD1 or TRBD2 (7 bases each). The CDR3 is 14 residues long. The V and J ends lost 4 bases and 7 bases respectively, with 14 bases between them. CDR1 LGHNA and CDR2 YSLEER come from the germline V gene. The CDR3, as DNA: TGCGCCAGCAGCCGCCTCAGGGGGGGCAACATTCAGTACTTC. As protein: CASSRLRGGNIQYF.

The chain links TRBV11-2 to TRBJ2-3, with TRBD2 as a possible D gene (6 bases). This CDR3 has 16 residues. Trimming shortened V by 0 bases and J by 1 base, and 11 bases separated the two germline ends. The V gene's germline CDR1 is SGHAT and CDR2 FQNNGV. The CDR3 is CASSLDGGEGTDTQYF. Written as DNA, the CDR3 is TGTGCCAGCAGCTTAGATGGAGGGGAAGGCACAGATACGCAGTATTTT.

This clonotype showed up just a few times. The chain recombines TRBV4-1 with TRBJ1-5; D gene ambiguous. Per the germline V gene, CDR1 is MGHRA and CDR2 is YSYEKL. The CDR3 extends over 14 amino acids. V was cut by 0 bases and J by 3 bases, with 6 bases left in between. Written as DNA, the CDR3 is TGCGCCAGCAGCCAAGAACAGCTCAATCAGCCCCAGCATTTT. This encodes CASSQEQLNQPQHF.

The chain couples TRBV3-1 to TRBJ2-1; perhaps D is TRBD1 or TRBD2 (5 bases each). This CDR3 has 16 residues. V shed 0 bases and J shed 8 bases, with 17 bases lying between them. The germline gives CDR1 LGHDT, CDR2 YNNKEL (reference sequence). CDR3 DNA: TGTGCCAGCAGCCAAGATACCACAAACCGAGGGGATGAGCAGTTCTTC. Protein sequence: CASSQDTTNRGDEQFF.

This chain joins TRBV7-2 and TRBJ2-7, with 7 bases identical to TRBD1. Germline CDR1 reads SGHTA; CDR2 reads FQGNSA. This CDR3 spans 13 amino acids. The junction had 7 bases not matched to a gene; V was cut back by 4 bases and J by 7 bases. The CDR3 spells CASSSGQAGEQYF. CDR3 bases: TGTGCCAGCAGCTCCGGACAGGCTGGAGAGCAGTACTTC.

The chain combines TRBV5-4 with TRBJ2-3; D is uncertain. V dropped 3 bases and J dropped 3 bases, with 17 bases sitting between them. From germline, CDR1 is SGHNT and CDR2 YYREEE (reference sequence). This CDR3 has 16 amino acids. For the CDR3, the DNA is TGTGCCAGCAGCTCGGGTTCCGCCTTTGGTACAGATACGCAGTATTTT. It is translated as CASSSGSAFGTDTQYF.

The chain links TRBV27 to TRBJ2-1; 11 bases fit TRBD2. J lost 8 bases, V lost 3 bases, and 6 bases had no gene match. The CDR3 spans 15 residues. Looked up from germline, CDR1 is MNHEY and CDR2 is SMNVEV (reference sequence). The DNA for the CDR3 is TGTGCCAGCAGTTTGGGTAGCGGGGGGGCCTATGAGCAGTTCTTC. This sequence encodes CASSLGSGGAYEQFF.

A few counts support this clonotype. V is TRBV7-2 and J is TRBJ2-7; perhaps TRBD2 as D (6 bases). V lost 6 bases and J 7 bases, leaving 25 bases between the germline ends. Germline CDR1 reads SGHTA; CDR2 reads FQGNSA. The CDR3 runs 16 residues. CDR3 sequence: CASSPLPRGFTSEQYF. CDR3 DNA sequence: TGTGCCAGCAGTCCCCTCCCCCGGGGGTTTACGAGTGAGCAGTACTTC.

The chain is built from TRBV27 and TRBJ2-3; D is possibly TRBD1 (6 bases). Germline V CDR1 and CDR2: MNHEY, SMNVEV (reference sequence). This CDR3 has 16 amino acids. V gave up 8 bases and J gave up 0 bases, with 18 bases separating them. CDR3 sequence (DNA): TGTGCCAGCCAACGGACAGATCGGGCTAGCACAGATACGCAGTATTTT. Protein sequence: CASQRTDRASTDTQYF.

This clonotype was detected a few times. The chain uses TRBV10-3 and TRBJ1-4; the match to TRBD1 covers 8 bases. CDR1 is ENHRY, CDR2 SYGVKD, per germline. The CDR3 sequence is 14 residues long. With V trimmed by 3 bases and J by 8 bases, 5 bases remained unmatched. The CDR3 DNA is TGTGCCATCAGTGACGGCAGGGGGCCAGAAAAACTGTTTTTT. As protein: CAISDGRGPEKLFF.

The chain has TRBV18 and TRBJ2-1, with D possibly TRBD2 on 5 matching bases. V was pared by 3 bases and J by 0 bases, with 9 bases between. This CDR3 region has 15 residues. The germline V gene has CDR1 KGHSH and CDR2 LQKENI. The CDR3 loop is CASSPRADSYNEQFF. CDR3 DNA sequence: TGTGCCAGCTCACCTCGAGCGGACTCCTACAATGAGCAGTTCTTC.

The V and J genes are TRBV12-3 or TRBV12-4 and TRBJ1-3; tentative D call: TRBD1 (5 bases). V was clipped by 7 bases and J by 2 bases, with 15 bases between them. The CDR3 runs to 15 residues. The CDR3 is CASTSAGLTGNTIYF. As DNA, the CDR3 is TGTGCCAGCACCTCTGCAGGGTTGACTGGAAACACCATATATTTT.

This clonotype was detected a few times. The CDR3 loop reads CASGPGGGLETQYF. CDR3 nucleotides: TGCGCCAGCGGGCCAGGAGGGGGGTTAGAGACCCAGTACTTC. The chain employs TRBV5-1 and TRBJ2-5; D assignment may be TRBD1 or TRBD2 (6 bases each). CDR1 SGHRS and CDR2 YFSETQ come from the germline V gene. The V end was cut by 7 bases, the J end by 4 bases, with 17 bases between. The CDR3 sequence is 14 residues long.

This clonotype was seen only a few times. The gene calls are TRBV7-8 and TRBJ1-1; maybe TRBD1 (5 bases). V was shortened by 0 bases and J by 7 bases, with 15 bases between the two germline ends. The length of the CDR3 is 15 residues. Germline V gene sequence: CDR1 SGHVS, CDR2 FQNEAQ. The CDR3 protein is CASSLASNRWLEAFF. CDR3 in DNA: TGTGCCAGCAGCTTAGCGTCGAACAGGTGGCTTGAAGCTTTCTTT.

This clonotype was counted between two and nine times. This sequence joins TRBV7-8 and TRBJ1-1; no definite D call. V was shortened by 5 bases and J by 0 bases, with 7 bases between the two germline ends. The germline V gene encodes CDR1 SGHVS and CDR2 FQNEAQ. This CDR3 is built from 13 residues. CDR3 sequence reads: CASSPFLNTEAFF. Here the CDR3 DNA reads TGTGCCAGCAGCCCCTTTTTGAACACTGAAGCTTTCTTT.